The 24 T cell receptor beta chains below were found in one sample sequenced in a study of T-cell reconstitution after alpha-beta-depleted transplantation in children. A library of TCRbeta sequences, prepared with unique molecular identifiers, was generated. TCRdb re-called the PCR reads with MiXCR, one entry per CDR3 protein. The sample gives around 210,000 distinct CDR3 sequences, roughly 6.6% of which show up once; approximately 5.7% is in the top ten. The material was PBMCs, obtained before TCRalphabeta/CD19-depleted stem cell transplant. Every receptor here comes from a boy between 2 and 10 years old with acute lymphoblastic leukemia, due to receive a stem cell transplant.

In this sample, this clonotype turned up many times. V gene TRBV5-5 combines with J gene TRBJ1-6; D uncertain. Germline CDR1 reads SGHKS; CDR2 reads YYEKEE (reference sequence). The V end lost 1 base, the J end lost 10 bases, and 12 bases lay between the germline ends. There are 14 residues in the CDR3. The CDR3 loop reads CASSLSLAESPLHF. CDR3 sequence (DNA): TGTGCCAGCAGCTTGAGTTTGGCGGAATCACCCCTCCACTTT.

This clonotype was recorded many times. CDR3 nucleotide sequence: TGTGCCAGCAGCTTGGGACTAGCGGGAGGTTACACCGGGGAGCTGTTTTTT. Protein: CASSLGLAGGYTGELFF. The chain has TRBV5-5 and TRBJ2-2; 13 bases line up with TRBD2. CDR3 length: 17 residues. The germline gives CDR1 SGHKS, CDR2 YYEKEE (reference sequence). V shed 0 bases and J 3 bases; nucleotides not matched to a gene: 2.

This clonotype was seen repeatedly, ten times or more. The chain employs TRBV7-3 and TRBJ2-3; D possibly corresponds to TRBD2 (5 bases). The CDR3 sequence is 14 residues long. Germline V gives CDR1 SGHTA, CDR2 FQGTGA. V lost 2 bases, J lost 1 base, and 7 bases lay in between. The CDR3 sequence is CASSLEGRTDTQYF. CDR3 DNA: TGTGCCAGCAGCTTAGAGGGTCGCACAGATACGCAGTATTTT.

Note on this clonotype: Since a much larger clone is just one base distant, this may be a read error. V gene TRBV30 combines with J gene TRBJ1-6, with TRBD1 identical over 7 bases. The V gene end was trimmed by 6 bases and the J gene end by 7 bases; junction bases not matched to a gene: 6. CDR3 length equals 13 residues. The germline V gene has CDR1 GTSNPN and CDR2 SVGIG (reference sequence). CDR3 region: CACRDRENSPLHF. The CDR3 DNA follows: TGTGCCTGCCGGGACAGAGAGAATTCACCCCTCCACTTT.

There are a few counts of this clonotype. This sequence joins TRBV14 and TRBJ2-7; 8 positions match TRBD1. From germline, CDR1 is SGHDN and CDR2 FVKESK. Germline trimming cut 1 base from V and 3 bases from J; bases unmatched to any gene: 5. The CDR3 has 15 residues. The CDR3 region is CASSQGRGTGYEQYF. The CDR3 coding sequence is TGTGCCAGCAGCCAAGGCCGTGGGACAGGCTACGAGCAGTACTTC.

This clonotype was recorded at least ten times. This sequence joins TRBV14 and TRBJ2-1; D perhaps matches TRBD2 (6 bases). Germline CDR1 and CDR2: SGHDN and FVKESK. The CDR3 has 16 amino acids. The V and J ends lost 1 base and 2 bases respectively, with 12 bases between them. The CDR3 sequence is CASSQVAGNTYNEQFF. DNA of the CDR3: TGTGCCAGCAGCCAAGTCGCGGGGAATACCTACAATGAGCAGTTCTTC.

This clonotype was counted ten times or more. This sequence joins TRBV7-9 and TRBJ2-1; 11 bases match TRBD2. The CDR3 is made up of 15 amino acids. V was clipped by 3 bases and J by 9 bases; unmatched bases: 7. Germline values: CDR1 SEHNR, CDR2 FQNEAQ (reference sequence). In DNA, the CDR3 is TGTGCCAGCAGCTTCATAGCGGGAGGGCCGGTTGAGCAGTTCTTC. Its protein product is CASSFIAGGPVEQFF.

This clonotype was detected a few times. This chain links TRBV6-2 or TRBV6-3 with TRBJ2-5, with 10 bases lining up with TRBD1. The CDR3 is 16 residues long. The junction had 11 bases not matched to a gene; V was cut back by 6 bases and J by 4 bases. Germline CDR1 reads MNHEY; CDR2 reads SVGEGT. CDR3 in amino acids: CASSAAGTGDRETQYF. DNA for the CDR3: TGTGCCAGCAGCGCAGCTGGGACAGGGGATCGAGAGACCCAGTACTTC.

In its sample, this clonotype was seen a few times. The chain recombines TRBV13 with TRBJ2-5; D gene uncertain. V lost 4 bases and J 2 bases, leaving 14 bases between the germline ends. The length of the CDR3 is 15 residues. Germline V gene sequence: CDR1 PRHDT, CDR2 FYEKMQ (reference sequence). The chain's CDR3 is CASSSQTAIQETQYF. CDR3 in DNA: TGTGCCAGCAGCTCACAAACAGCAATTCAAGAGACCCAGTACTTC.

This clonotype was seen repeatedly, ten times or more. V usage is TRBV28 and J usage is TRBJ1-2; D remains ambiguous. The CDR3 has 12 amino acids. The V end was cut by 5 bases, the J end by 4 bases, with 8 bases between. Germline assignment: CDR1 MDHEN and CDR2 SYDVKM. This CDR3 is CASSPTVYGYTF. The CDR3 nucleotides read TGTGCCAGCAGTCCGACGGTCTATGGCTACACCTTC.

This clonotype has only a few counts. The genes are TRBV5-1 and TRBJ2-5, with 8 bases lining up with TRBD2. This CDR3 has 16 residues. Trimming took 0 bases from V and 2 from J; bases not matched to a gene: 6. CDR1 and CDR2 from the germline V gene are SGHRS and YFSETQ. CDR3 nucleotides: TGCGCCAGCAGCTTGGCCAACCTAGCGGGTCAAGAGACCCAGTACTTC. Translated, it gives CASSLANLAGQETQYF.

This clonotype was counted ten times or more. V is TRBV9 and J is TRBJ2-1, with TRBD2 matching 7 bases. The CDR3 is 16 residues long. Germline CDR1 and CDR2: SGDLS and YYNGEE. After removal of 0 bases from V and 3 bases from J, the junction contained 6 bases not matched to a gene. CDR3 in amino acids: CASSVVQWGGYNEQFF. Here the CDR3 DNA reads TGTGCCAGCAGCGTAGTACAGTGGGGGGGCTACAATGAGCAGTTCTTC. Together with reference TRBV9 and TRBJ2-1, the CDR3 gives the full variable domain: DSGVTQTPKHLITATGQRVTLRCSPRSGDLSVYWYQQSLDQGLQFLIQYYNGEERAKGNILERFSAQQFPDLHSELNLSSLELGDSALYFCASSVVQWGGYNEQFFGPGTRLTVL.

This clonotype was recorded at least ten times. This chain joins TRBV6-4 and TRBJ2-3, with TRBD1 identical over 8 bases. With V trimmed by 5 bases and J by 1 base, 5 bases remained unmatched. Germline V CDR1 and CDR2: MRHNA, SNTAGT. The CDR3 loop spans 15 amino acids. CDR3 DNA sequence: TGTGCCAGCAGTATGGAGACAGGGGGCACAGATACGCAGTATTTT. It specifies CASSMETGGTDTQYF.

This clonotype was seen only a few times. The chain is built from TRBV7-3 and TRBJ1-1; D call uncertain. Germline V lookup: CDR1 SGHTA, CDR2 FQGTGA. V was cut by 0 bases and J by 0 bases, with 23 bases left in between. CDR3 length: 20 residues. The CDR3 loop is CASSLTGRAKGSVLNTEAFF. CDR3 in DNA: TGTGCCAGCAGCTTAACGGGTCGGGCCAAGGGTAGCGTCTTGAACACTGAAGCTTTCTTT.

Many counts were recorded for this clonotype. The chain uses TRBV11-2 and TRBJ1-2; D call uncertain. V lost 2 bases and J 3 bases, leaving 7 bases between the germline ends. CDR1 is SGHAT and CDR2 is FQNNGV in the germline V gene. This CDR3 comprises 13 residues. CDR3 nucleotides: TGTGCCAGCAGCTTATCAGAGTACTATGGCTACACCTTC. This translates into CASSLSEYYGYTF.

This clonotype has at least ten counts. The V call is TRBV21-1, the J call TRBJ2-3. TRBV21-1 has pseudogene status. This CDR3 is 16 amino acids long. CDR3 sequence: CASSKEIRASTDTQYF. The DNA for the CDR3 is TGTGCCAGCAGCAAAGAAATAAGGGCTAGCACAGATACGCAGTATTTT.

The sample holds many counts of this clonotype. CDR3 DNA sequence: TGTGCCAGCAGCTGGGCAGATACGCAGTATTTT. It translates to CASSWADTQYF. The J gene is TRBJ2-3, the V gene TRBV5-5; unclear D gene. Germline loops: CDR1 SGHKS, CDR2 YYEKEE (reference sequence). This CDR3 has 11 amino acids. The germline V and J ends were trimmed by 3 bases and 4 bases, with 3 bases remaining between them.

The chain couples TRBV7-9 to TRBJ2-2; 8 bases align to TRBD1. There are 16 residues in the CDR3. Germline lookup yields CDR1 SEHNR and CDR2 FQNEAQ (reference sequence). The V and J ends lost 4 bases and 6 bases, in that order; junction bases with no gene match: 10. CDR3 region: CASSSYRDRSAGELFF. CDR3 bases: TGTGCCAGCAGCTCGTACCGGGACAGGAGTGCCGGGGAGCTGTTTTTT.

The table lists this clonotype with many counts. The chain links TRBV28 to TRBJ2-1; the D gene is possibly TRBD1 (5 bases). The germline V gene has CDR1 MDHEN and CDR2 SYDVKM. CDR3 length: 14 residues. V gave up 6 bases and J gave up 1 base, with 10 bases separating them. The CDR3 sequence is CASRLDRSYNEQFF. As DNA, the CDR3 is TGTGCCAGCAGGTTAGACAGATCCTACAATGAGCAGTTCTTC. Together with reference TRBV28 and TRBJ2-1, the CDR3 gives the full variable domain: DVKVTQSSRYLVKRTGEKVFLECVQDMDHENMFWYRQDPGLGLRLIYFSYDVKMKEKGDIPEGYSVSREKKERFSLILESASTNQTSMYLCASRLDRSYNEQFFGPGTRLTVL.

This chain connects TRBV2 to TRBJ2-1; possibly TRBD2 for D (5 bases). Looked up from germline, CDR1 is SNHLY and CDR2 is FYNNEI. V shed 7 bases and J shed 1 base, with 14 bases lying between them. This CDR3 is 15 amino acids long. CDR3: CASMSGEISYNEQFF. CDR3 sequence (DNA): TGTGCCAGCATGTCCGGGGAAATTTCCTACAATGAGCAGTTCTTC. The entire variable domain, with the rest obtained from reference TRBV2 and TRBJ2-1, is as follows: EPEVTQTPSHQVTQMGQEVILRCVPISNHLYFYWYRQILGQKVEFLVSFYNNEISEKSEIFDDQFSVERPDGSNFTLKIRSTKLEDSAMYFCASMSGEISYNEQFFGPGTRLTVL.

The sample holds many counts of this clonotype. The chain uses TRBV7-3 and TRBJ2-7, with 9 bases aligning to TRBD1. Germline trimming cut 5 bases from V and 5 bases from J; bases unmatched to any gene: 7. Looked up from germline, CDR1 is SGHTA and CDR2 is FQGTGA. The CDR3 consists of 14 residues. The CDR3 DNA reads TGTGCCAGCAGCGGCACAGGGGGCGGGGACGAGCAGTACTTC. It translates to CASSGTGGGDEQYF.

This clonotype was observed at least ten times. V gene TRBV10-3 combines with J gene TRBJ2-5; either TRBD1 or TRBD2 may supply D (5 bases each). The CDR3 extends over 12 amino acids. Deletions cut 6 bases from V and 4 bases from J, with 9 bases between. CDR1 is ENHRY, CDR2 SYGVKD, per germline. The CDR3 coding sequence is TGTGCCATCAGGGGGGAAGTAGAGACCCAGTACTTC. Translation: CAIRGEVETQYF.

There are many counts of this clonotype. The chain employs TRBV28 and TRBJ2-4, with 7 bases that match TRBD2. Losses at the gene ends were 6 bases for V and 5 bases for J; bases not matched to a gene: 10. The CDR3 is 15 residues long. The germline CDR1 and CDR2 sequences are MDHEN and SYDVKM. The CDR3 here is CASRLTLAEENIQYF. CDR3 coding DNA: TGTGCCAGCAGGTTGACTCTAGCGGAGGAAAACATTCAGTACTTC.

This clonotype was seen a few times. V is TRBV21-1 and J is TRBJ1-5; the table's D call, TRBD1, was not checked against the DNA. TRBV21-1 is a pseudogene segment. This CDR3 is built from 18 residues. CDR3 nucleotide sequence: TGTGCCAGCAGCAAAGGGGACAGGGTGGTTTCAAGGAATCAGCCCCAGCATTTT. Its translation is CASSKGDRVVSRNQPQHF.